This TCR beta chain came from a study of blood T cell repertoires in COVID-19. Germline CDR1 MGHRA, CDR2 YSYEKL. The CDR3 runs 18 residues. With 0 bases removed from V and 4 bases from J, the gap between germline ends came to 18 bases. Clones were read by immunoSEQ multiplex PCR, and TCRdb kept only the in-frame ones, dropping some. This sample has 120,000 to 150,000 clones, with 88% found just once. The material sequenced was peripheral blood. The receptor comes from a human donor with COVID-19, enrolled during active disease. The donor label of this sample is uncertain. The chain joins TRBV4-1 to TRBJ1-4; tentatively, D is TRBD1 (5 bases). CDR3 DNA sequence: TGCGCCAGCAGCCAAGAATCTGGGACGGAGGGGCTTAATGAAAAACTGTTTTTT. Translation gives CASSQESGTEGLNEKLFF.